The next 31 T cell receptor delta chains were all read from a single sample in a study of gamma delta lymphoproliferative disorders and STAT genes. Sequencing used genomic DNA taken from PBMCs of patients and controls. TCRdb applied CATT to the multiplex PCR reads for clone calling. Found here are about a thousand delta-chain clones, approximately 2% of them singletons; the top ten hold 73%. The specimen sequenced was blood. The receptors were gathered from a human donor in good health.

About this clone itself: The protein given by TCRdb reflects a much larger clone and differs at residue 4 from this DNA's translation, likely from a read error; the protein shown is the DNA's translation. This sequence joins TRDV2 and TRDJ1; D is possibly TRDD3 (6 bases). Germline assignment: CDR1 GEAIGNYY and CDR2 EKD. The length of the CDR3 is 16 residues. CDR3 DNA sequence: TGTGCCTGTAACACCGTCGGTGGGGGGGCCAGCGATAAACTCATCTTT. Translating it yields CACNTVGGGASDKLIF.

A note on this clone: This DNA translates differently at residue 12 from the TCRdb protein, which is that of a much larger clone; a read error is likely, and the protein shown is the DNA's own translation. The chain joins TRDV1 to TRDJ1, with D possibly TRDD3 on 6 matching bases. This CDR3 contains 22 residues. V was shortened by 3 bases and J by 4 bases, with 36 bases between the two germline ends. Germline lookup yields CDR1 TSWWSYY and CDR2 QGS. CDR3 sequence: CALGEASHEFKLWNLGSDKLIF. CDR3 sequence (DNA): TGTGCTCTTGGGGAGGCATCACACGAGTTTAAACTTTGGAATCTGGGGAGCGATAAACTCATCTTT.

This clone turned up a few times. TCRdb pairs this DNA with a much larger clone's protein that differs at residue 12, likely a read error; the protein shown was translated from the DNA. The chain has TRDV2 and TRDJ1, with 7 bases lining up with TRDD3. Trimming took 3 bases from V and 3 from J; bases not matched to a gene: 15. Germline CDR1 reads GEAIGNYY; CDR2 reads EKD. This CDR3 is built from 17 residues. CDR3 residues: CACDRLTGAQYADKLIF. In DNA, the CDR3 is TGTGCCTGTGACCGCCTTACTGGGGCTCAGTACGCCGATAAACTCATCTTT.

As regards this clone: This DNA's translation differs at residue 3 from TCRdb's protein, which comes from a much larger clone; a read error is likely, and the protein shown is translated from the DNA. The genes are TRDV2 and TRDJ3; TRDD3 matches 7 bases. Germline V gene lookup returns CDR1 GEAIGNYY and CDR2 EKD. The length of the CDR3 is 19 residues. CDR3 coding DNA: TGTGCCCGTGACACCGCGCTGGGGGTAGGCTCCTGGGACACCCGACAGATGTTTTTC. This translates into CARDTALGVGSWDTRQMFF.

Judged by abundance, this clone is medium-sized. The likely explanation is a read error, given a far larger clone one base away. The chain couples TRDV2 to TRDJ1; TRDD3 matches at 9 bases. The CDR3 consists of 19 residues. Germline-derived CDR1 and CDR2 are GEAIGNYY and EKD. CDR3 sequence: CACDTVIPSTGGGTDKPIF. CDR3 nucleotides: TGTGCCTGTGACACGGTTATTCCGTCTACTGGGGGAGGCACCGATAAACCCATCTTT.

In its sample, this clone was seen many times. A read error likely explains this, since a far larger clone differs by one base. The same CDR3 arises from other DNA sequences in this sample as well. The chain joins TRDV2 to TRDJ1; D perhaps matches TRDD3 (6 bases). The ends were cut back, 0 bases at V and 5 bases at J, with 18 bases in the middle. In germline, CDR1 is GEAIGNYY, CDR2 EKD. The length of the CDR3 is 16 residues. This chain's CDR3 is CACDTVGGGASDKLIF. The CDR3 DNA is TGTGCCTGTGACACCGTCGGTGGGGGGGCCAGTGATAAACTCATCTTT.

Regarding this clone: The TCRdb protein comes from a much larger clone and disagrees with this DNA's translation at residue 11, likely due to a read error; the protein given here is derived from the DNA. The chain has TRDV1 and TRDJ1, with a possible D match to TRDD2 (6 bases). V was cut by 5 bases and J by 3 bases, with 28 bases left in between. Germline CDR1 reads TSWWSYY; CDR2 reads QGS. This CDR3 region has 19 residues. The CDR3, as DNA: TGTGCTCTTGGGAGTCGGCCTTCCCTACTGGTGGATAAAGCCGATAAACTCATCTTT. This gives the protein CALGSRPSLLVDKADKLIF.

About this clone: TCRdb's protein, taken from a much larger clone, differs from this DNA's translation at residue 7, likely owing to a read error; the protein displayed comes from the DNA. This chain joins TRDV1 and TRDJ1; perhaps TRDD3 as D (10 bases). V lost 1 base, J lost 3 bases, and 36 bases lay in between. Germline CDR1 is TSWWSYY and CDR2 is QGS. The CDR3 is 23 residues long. As DNA, the CDR3 is TGTGCTCTTGGGGAACCCGTCTCGGCCTTCCTACAATGGGGGATACTTGGCGCCGATAAACTCATCTTT. Its protein product is CALGEPVSAFLQWGILGADKLIF.

This clone was recorded many times. This likely traces to a read error, being one base from a far larger clone. The same CDR3 arises from other DNA sequences in this sample as well. This chain connects TRDV1 to TRDJ1, with D possibly TRDD3 on 6 matching bases. Germline CDR1 reads TSWWSYY; CDR2 reads QGS. The CDR3 runs to 20 residues. Trimming left V 3 bases short and J 1 base short, with 27 bases between. CDR3 DNA sequence: TGTGCTCTTGGGGAGCTTTGGGCTGGGGCATGGAATACCCCCACCGATAAACTCATCTTT. Its translation is CALGELWAGAWNTPTDKLIF.

As for this clone: TCRdb records a much larger clone's protein for this DNA, with a difference at residue 13 that likely arises from a read error; the protein given is the translation of the DNA. The chain couples TRDV1 to TRDJ1; weak D call: TRDD3 (6 bases). V dropped 0 bases and J dropped 1 base, with 24 bases sitting between them. The length of the CDR3 is 20 residues. From germline, CDR1 is TSWWSYY and CDR2 QGS. Written as DNA, the CDR3 is TGTGCTCTTGGGGAACTTTGGGCTGGGGCATGGAATATCCCCACCGATAAACTCATCTTT. This translates into CALGELWAGAWNIPTDKLIF.

Details on this clone: A far larger clone differs by one base, so this is likely a read error. This specimen includes other DNA sequences encoding the same CDR3. This rearrangement joins TRDV2 to TRDJ1; 13 bases are shared with TRDD3. Germline V CDR1 and CDR2: GEAIGNYY, EKD. This CDR3 region has 19 residues. In DNA form, the CDR3 reads TGTGCCTGTGACACCAATACTGGGGGATACGCCGGGTACACCGATAAACTCATCTTC. It codes for CACDTNTGGYAGYTDKLIF.

In its sample, this clone was seen once. The J gene is TRDJ1; the V gene was not called; TRDD3 reflects the table's D call only, with no check against the DNA. There are 17 residues in the CDR3. The CDR3 DNA reads TGTGCCTGTGACCCCCTGGGGGATACCCCAAGGACCGATAAACTCATCTTT. It encodes CACDPLGDTPRTDKLIF.

The rearrangement uses TRDV2 and TRDJ3; possibly TRDD3 for D (6 bases). Germline V lookup: CDR1 GEAIGNYY, CDR2 EKD. Trimming stripped 0 bases from V and 0 bases from J, with 17 bases between. The CDR3 consists of 20 residues. CDR3 nucleotides: TGTGCCTGTGACACCTCCGGGGGACACCCTCTCTCCTGGGACACCCGACAGATGTTTTTC. Protein: CACDTSGGHPLSWDTRQMFF.

Only a few counts were recorded for this clone. A far larger clone is off by one base, so a read error is likely. This CDR3 is also generated by other DNA sequences in the sample. The CDR3 spells CACDTVLGDTRLTDKLIF. In nucleotides, the CDR3 is TGTGCCTGTGACACCGTACTAGGGGATACGCGCCTGACCGATAAACTCATCTTT. V is TRDV2 and J is TRDJ1; 9 bases are shared with TRDD3. V lost 0 bases to trimming and J lost 2 bases; unmatched junction nucleotides: 12. This CDR3 has 18 residues. Germline V gene sequence: CDR1 GEAIGNYY, CDR2 EKD.

Details on this clone: This sequence is one base from a far larger clone and is likely a read error. Additional DNA sequences in this sample encode the identical CDR3. This rearrangement joins TRDV2 to TRDJ1; 13 bases are a match to TRDD3. The CDR3 has 19 amino acids. V lost 0 bases and J lost 0; bases outside the gene matches: 9. Per germline, CDR1 GEAIGNYY and CDR2 EKD. The CDR3 spells CACDTNTGGYAGYTDKLIF. Written as DNA, the CDR3 is TGTGCCTGTGACACCAATACTGGGGGATACGCTGGGTACACCGATAAACTCATCTTT.

On this clone: A far larger clone is a single base away, which makes a read error likely. This CDR3 is also generated by other DNA sequences in the sample. J is TRDJ1 and V is TRDV2; 9 bases are a match to TRDD3. This CDR3 has 17 amino acids. V was clipped by 3 bases and J by 2 bases; unmatched bases: 12. Germline V gives CDR1 GEAIGNYY, CDR2 EKD. The CDR3 protein is CACDGIVLGEYTDKLIF. The CDR3 DNA is TGTGCCTGTGACGGGATAGTACTGGGGGAATATACCGATAAACTCATCTTT.

Concerning this clone: A single base is all that separates this from a far larger clone, so a read error is likely. This chain links TRDV1 with TRDJ1; perhaps TRDD3 as D (10 bases). Looked up from germline, CDR1 is TSWWSYY and CDR2 is QGS. The CDR3 is 23 amino acids. The V and J ends lost 1 base and 3 bases respectively, with 36 bases between them. In DNA form, the CDR3 reads TGTGCTCTTGGGGAACCCACCTCGGCCTTCCTACAATGGGGGATACTTGGCGCCGATAAACTCATCTTT. It specifies CALGEPTSAFLQWGILGADKLIF.

Concerning this clone: TCRdb assigns this DNA the protein of a much larger clone, which departs from its translation at residue 11; this likely reflects a read error, and the protein shown comes from translating the DNA. The chain uses TRDV2 and TRDJ1; TRDD3 matches 9 bases. Germline CDR1 GEAIGNYY, CDR2 EKD. V gave up 0 bases and J gave up 1 base; unmatched junction bases: 11. The CDR3 totals 18 residues. As DNA, the CDR3 is TGTGCCTGTGACACCGTACGGGGGATACCCACCAGCACCGATAAACTCATCTTT. This codes for CACDTVRGIPTSTDKLIF.

This clone was seen only a few times. TCRdb has a much larger clone's protein, which differs at residue 7 from the translation of this DNA, likely because of a read error; what is shown is the protein translated from the DNA. This chain uses TRDV1 with TRDJ1; D possibly corresponds to TRDD3 (5 bases). Trimming removed 2 bases at V and 0 bases at J, with 13 bases between. Germline V lookup: CDR1 TSWWSYY, CDR2 QGS. The CDR3 consists of 16 residues. The CDR3 spells CALGESCVWDTDKLIF. The CDR3 DNA follows: TGTGCTCTTGGGGAAAGCTGCGTCTGGGACACCGATAAACTCATCTTT.

The J gene is given as TRDJ1, and the V gene is not called; TRDD3 is the table's D call, not checked against the DNA. This CDR3 is built from 17 residues. CDR3 DNA sequence: TGTGCTTCATTGCGCCCGAGTCAGGGGGACTACACCGATAAACTCATCTTT. It is translated as CASLRPSQGDYTDKLIF.

On this clone itself: TCRdb assigns this DNA the protein of a much larger clone, which departs from its translation at residue 14; this likely reflects a read error, and the protein shown comes from translating the DNA. The rearrangement uses TRDV1 and TRDJ1; perhaps TRDD3 as D (6 bases). The CDR3 is 24 residues long. CDR1 TSWWSYY and CDR2 QGS come from the germline V gene. The V gene lost 4 bases and the J gene lost 5 bases, with 44 bases spanning the gap. This CDR3 is CALGALRPSSQRYRGRVGRDKLIF. As DNA, the CDR3 is TGTGCTCTTGGGGCCCTCAGGCCTTCTTCACAACGATACCGGGGGAGAGTTGGACGAGATAAACTCATCTTT.

To note about this clone: This DNA translates differently at residue 5 from the TCRdb protein, which is that of a much larger clone; a read error is likely, and the protein shown is the DNA's own translation. The rearrangement uses TRDV1 and TRDJ1, with TRDD3 matching 10 bases. CDR1 is TSWWSYY, CDR2 QGS, per germline. The CDR3 totals 15 residues. V lost 4 bases, J lost 8 bases, and 10 bases stayed unmatched. CDR3 amino acids: CALGALRGIRTKLIF. In nucleotides, the CDR3 is TGTGCTCTTGGGGCACTTCGGGGGATACGTACAAAACTCATCTTT.

Worth noting for this clone: This DNA's translation differs at residue 6 from TCRdb's protein, which comes from a much larger clone; a read error is likely, and the protein shown is translated from the DNA. The V gene is TRDV2, the J gene TRDJ1; TRDD3 matches 9 bases. The CDR3 covers 17 residues. With 3 bases clipped from V and 0 bases from J, the junction kept 10 bases outside the gene matches. The germline gives CDR1 GEAIGNYY, CDR2 EKD. The CDR3 DNA sequence: TGTGCCTGTGACGGGGTAGTACTGGGGGAATACACCGATAAACTCATCTTT. This encodes CACDGVVLGEYTDKLIF.

This clone is judged medium-sized (0.01 to 0.1%). This likely reflects a read error, since a far larger clone is one base away. The genes are TRDV2 and TRDJ1; D is perhaps TRDD3 (6 bases). The V gene's germline CDR1 is GEAIGNYY and CDR2 EKD. The CDR3 loop spans 17 amino acids. The CDR3 bases are TGTGCCTGTGGCACCGTTCGGGGATTAGGGGACACCGATAAACTCATCTTT. Its translation: CACGTVRGLGDTDKLIF.

This clone has just a few counts. A read error is the likely source, as a far larger clone sits one nucleotide away. Other DNA sequences in this sample translate to the same CDR3. V and J are TRDV1 and TRDJ1; TRDD3 might be the D (10 bases). The germline gives CDR1 TSWWSYY, CDR2 QGS. This CDR3 comprises 23 residues. V shed 1 base and J shed 3 bases, with 36 bases lying between them. The CDR3 DNA follows: TGTGCTCTTGGGGAACCCGCTTCGGCCTTCCTACAATGGGGGATACTTGGCGCCGATAAACTCATCTTT. Translating it yields CALGEPASAFLQWGILGADKLIF.

This clone was counted a few times. For this DNA, TCRdb reports the protein of a much larger clone, which diverges at residue 10, most likely from a read error; the protein presented here is translated directly from the DNA. The chain recombines TRDV1 with TRDJ1, with D perhaps TRDD3 (6 bases). This CDR3 is 20 amino acids long. V dropped 0 bases and J dropped 1 base, with 24 bases sitting between them. The V gene's germline CDR1 is TSWWSYY and CDR2 QGS. The CDR3 reads CALGELWAGVWNTPTDKLIF. Written as DNA, the CDR3 is TGTGCTCTTGGGGAACTTTGGGCTGGGGTATGGAATACCCCCACCGATAAACTCATCTTT.

This clone was recorded a few times. The likely explanation is a read error, given a far larger clone one base away. In the same sample, other DNA sequences code for this CDR3. This chain uses TRDV2 with TRDJ1; 13 nucleotides line up with TRDD3. The CDR3 contains 19 residues. V shed 1 base, J shed 0 bases, and the junction held 10 bases outside the gene matches. Per the germline V gene, CDR1 is GEAIGNYY and CDR2 is EKD. The CDR3 nucleotides read TGTGCCTGTGACACTAATACTGGGGGATACGCCGGGTACACCGATAAACTCATCTTT. Protein product: CACDTNTGGYAGYTDKLIF.

On this clone itself: TCRdb has a much larger clone's protein, which differs at residue 6 from the translation of this DNA, likely because of a read error; what is shown is the protein translated from the DNA. The chain couples TRDV2 to TRDJ1; 13 positions agree with TRDD3. V lost 0 bases, J lost 2 bases, and 8 bases stayed unmatched. The CDR3 is made up of 18 amino acids. Germline CDR1 reads GEAIGNYY; CDR2 reads EKD. The CDR3 nucleotides read TGTGCCTGTGACACCGAACTGGGGGATACGCGCCTGACCGATAAACTCATCTTT. As protein: CACDTELGDTRLTDKLIF.

A remark on this clone: It differs at one base from a far larger clone, so likely a read error. Other DNA sequences in this specimen translate into the identical CDR3. The rearrangement links TRDV2 to TRDJ1; 9 nucleotides align to TRDD3. This CDR3 is 20 amino acids long. The germline CDR1 and CDR2 sequences are GEAIGNYY and EKD. V lost 3 bases and J lost 0; bases outside the gene matches: 19. CDR3 DNA sequence: TGTGCCTGTGACCTAGTACGGGGGGATACAAATGGGGGAGACACCGATAAACTCATCTTT. It translates to CACDLVRGDTNGGDTDKLIF.

In its sample, this clone was seen a few times. The TCRdb protein, from a much larger clone, departs from this DNA's translation at residue 24, likely by read error; the protein shown derives from the DNA. The V gene is TRDV1, the J gene TRDJ1; 11 bases align to TRDD3. CDR3 length: 28 residues. Germline V gene sequence: CDR1 TSWWSYY, CDR2 QGS. In nucleotides, the CDR3 is TGTGCTCTTGGGGAACTAGAGGGACCCAATTCATGGCCTACAATAACTTGGGGGATACGCCCTAACACCGAAAAACTCATCTTT. The encoded protein is CALGELEGPNSWPTITWGIRPNTEKLIF.

Points on this clone: This is likely an artifact of a read error, given a far larger clone one base away. Other DNA sequences within the sample encode an identical CDR3. V gene TRDV2 combines with J gene TRDJ3; 7 bases line up with TRDD3. CDR1 is GEAIGNYY and CDR2 is EKD in the germline V gene. This CDR3 contains 19 residues. CDR3 nucleotides: TGTGCCTGTGACACCGCGCTGGGGGTAGGCTCCTGGGACACCCGACAGATGTTCTTC. Amino acids: CACDTALGVGSWDTRQMFF.